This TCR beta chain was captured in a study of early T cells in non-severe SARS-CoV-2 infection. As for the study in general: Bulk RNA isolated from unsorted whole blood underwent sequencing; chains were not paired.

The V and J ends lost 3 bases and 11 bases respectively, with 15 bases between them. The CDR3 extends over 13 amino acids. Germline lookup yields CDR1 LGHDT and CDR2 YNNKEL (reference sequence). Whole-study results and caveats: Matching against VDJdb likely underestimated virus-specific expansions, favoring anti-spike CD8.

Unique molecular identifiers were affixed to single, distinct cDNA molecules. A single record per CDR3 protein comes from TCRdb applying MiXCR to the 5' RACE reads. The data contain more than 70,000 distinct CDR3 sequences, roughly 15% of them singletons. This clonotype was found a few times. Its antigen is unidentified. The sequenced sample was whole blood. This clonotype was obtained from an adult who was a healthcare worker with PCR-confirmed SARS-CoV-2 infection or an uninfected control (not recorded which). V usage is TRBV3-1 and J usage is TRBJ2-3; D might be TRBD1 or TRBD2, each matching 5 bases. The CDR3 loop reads CASSHDPGTVQYF. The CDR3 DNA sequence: TGTGCCAGCAGCCATGACCCCGGGACGGTGCAGTATTTT.